This T cell receptor beta chain was captured in a study of T cell changes during pregnancy in multiple sclerosis. Here immunoSEQ multiplex PCR was the method, and the copy in TCRdb shows in-frame clones only, minus some. The sample lists roughly 51,000 clones, 94% occurring once. CDR1 SNHLY and CDR2 FYNNEI come from the germline V gene. The CDR3 is made up of 18 amino acids. Trimming pared 4 bases from V and 5 bases from J, leaving 23 bases between. Source: CD8+ T cells from peripheral blood mononuclear cells, taken before pregnancy. This clonotype was obtained from a female donor with multiple sclerosis, enrolled in a pregnancy study. V is TRBV2 and J is TRBJ2-2, with TRBD2 as a possible D gene (6 bases). The CDR3 DNA reads TGTGCCAGCAGTGTGAGCCCACCGAGACACCGGGGGACCGGGGAGCTGTTTTTT. As protein: CASSVSPPRHRGTGELFF.